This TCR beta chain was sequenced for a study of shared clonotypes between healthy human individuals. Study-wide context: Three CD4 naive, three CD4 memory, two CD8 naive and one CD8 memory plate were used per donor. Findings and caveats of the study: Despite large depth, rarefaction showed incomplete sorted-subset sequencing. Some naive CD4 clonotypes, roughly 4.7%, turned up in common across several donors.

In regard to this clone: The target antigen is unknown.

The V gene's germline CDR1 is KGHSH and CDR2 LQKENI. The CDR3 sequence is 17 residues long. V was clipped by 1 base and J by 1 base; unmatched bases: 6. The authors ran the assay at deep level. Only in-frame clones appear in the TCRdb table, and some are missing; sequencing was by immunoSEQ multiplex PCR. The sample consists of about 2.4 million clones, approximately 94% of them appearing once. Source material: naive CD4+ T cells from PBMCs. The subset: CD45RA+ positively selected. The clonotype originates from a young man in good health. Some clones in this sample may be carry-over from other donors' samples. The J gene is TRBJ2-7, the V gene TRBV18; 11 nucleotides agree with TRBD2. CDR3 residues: CASSPRVGLAGSYEQYF. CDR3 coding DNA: TGTGCCAGCTCACCACGGGTAGGACTAGCGGGTTCCTACGAGCAGTACTTC.